This passage covers 30 T cell receptor beta chains from one sample sequenced in a study of shared clonotypes between healthy human individuals (TCRdb year 2020). Libraries were prepared through the immunoSEQ multiplex PCR assay. TCRdb took this table from immuneACCESS and kept in-frame rearrangements with V and J called. Such tables lack part of the clones; where checked against another copy, unresolved V genes explain under half of the gap, and the rest is unexplained. The sample profile shows about 2.4 million clones; approximately 92% of them were found once. Around 0.14% of the sample is held by the ten biggest clonotypes. Sequenced input: naive CD4+ T cells sorted from blood. In the paper's terms, the cell subset or site label means: CD45RA+ positively selected. The receptors were gathered from a man between 18 and 35 years old in good health.

With respect to this clone: Other DNA sequences in this specimen translate into the identical CDR3. The V call is TRBV7-9, the J call TRBJ1-5; 9 bases fit TRBD1. V was pared by 3 bases and J by 0 bases, with 0 bases of the junction left unmatched. The CDR3 is 15 amino acids. Germline V gene data show CDR1 as SEHNR and CDR2 as FQNEAQ (reference sequence). The CDR3, as DNA: TGTGCCAGCAGCTTGGGACAGGGTAGCAATCAGCCCCAGCATTTT. Its translation: CASSLGQGSNQPQHF.

The gene calls are TRBV5-5 and TRBJ1-6, with 8 bases aligning to TRBD1. The CDR3 length is 16 residues. V lost 2 bases to trimming and J lost 6 bases; unmatched junction nucleotides: 7. Germline V CDR1 and CDR2: SGHKS, YYEKEE (reference sequence). CDR3 sequence (DNA): TGTGCCAGCAGCTTTATACAGGGGGTACTTAATTCACCCCTCCACTTT. Translation gives CASSFIQGVLNSPLHF.

J is TRBJ2-3 and V is TRBV7-8; D possibly corresponds to TRBD2 (6 bases). Between the trimmed V and J ends, which lost 1 base and 2 bases, there was a span of 10 bases. From germline, CDR1 is SGHVS and CDR2 FQNEAQ. This CDR3 spans 15 amino acids. The CDR3 is CASSLGSGVTDTQYF. CDR3 coding DNA: TGTGCCAGCAGCTTAGGTAGCGGAGTCACAGATACGCAGTATTTT.

The chain has TRBV6-1 and TRBJ2-3; tentative D call: TRBD1 (5 bases). V lost 3 bases and J 2 bases, leaving 15 bases between the germline ends. CDR1 is MNHNS and CDR2 is SASEGT in the germline V gene. The CDR3 runs to 16 residues. Here the CDR3 reads CASSEVKGSYTDTQYF. The CDR3 DNA is TGTGCCAGCAGTGAGGTCAAGGGGTCATACACAGATACGCAGTATTTT.

This clone was seen a single time. The chain employs TRBV28 and TRBJ1-6; D not certain. The germline V gene encodes CDR1 MDHEN and CDR2 SYDVKM. The V end lost 7 bases, the J end lost 10 bases, and 20 bases lay between the germline ends. The CDR3 is made up of 15 amino acids. The CDR3 protein is CASTSLGEKRSPLHF. CDR3 DNA: TGTGCCAGCACCTCCCTCGGAGAGAAGCGATCACCCCTCCACTTT.

The V call is TRBV19, the J call TRBJ1-4, with TRBD1 identical over 8 bases. Per the germline V gene, CDR1 is LNHDA and CDR2 is SQIVND (reference sequence). CDR3 length equals 13 residues. Germline trimming cut 5 bases from V and 6 bases from J; bases unmatched to any gene: 2. The CDR3 nucleotides are TGTGCCAGTAGTTGGGGACAGGATGAAAAACTGTTTTTT. The encoded protein is CASSWGQDEKLFF.

The CDR3 loop reads CASSLNRDNYGYTF. The CDR3 nucleotides read TGTGCCAGCAGTTTGAACAGGGATAACTATGGCTACACCTTC. The chain joins TRBV27 to TRBJ1-2; weak D call: TRBD1 (6 bases). This CDR3 comprises 14 residues. The germline gives CDR1 MNHEY, CDR2 SMNVEV (reference sequence). The ends were cut back, 3 bases at V and 1 base at J, with 9 bases in the middle.

The rearrangement joins TRBV28 to TRBJ2-2, with TRBD2 matching over 7 bases. V shed 2 bases and J 5 bases; nucleotides not matched to a gene: 5. The CDR3 consists of 15 residues. Per the germline V gene, CDR1 is MDHEN and CDR2 is SYDVKM. The CDR3 DNA follows: TGTGCCAGCAGTTTAGTCCCGGGGGGTACCGGGGAGCTGTTTTTT. Protein: CASSLVPGGTGELFF.

The chain employs TRBV28 and TRBJ1-4; possibly TRBD1 for D (5 bases). CDR1 MDHEN and CDR2 SYDVKM come from the germline V gene. There are 13 residues in the CDR3. Trimming took off 8 bases at V and 7 bases at J, with 14 bases between the two ends. The CDR3 sequence is CASGEGAGEKLFF. CDR3 bases: TGTGCCAGCGGGGAAGGGGCGGGTGAAAAACTGTTTTTT.

This rearrangement joins TRBV5-1 to TRBJ2-5; weak D call: TRBD2 (6 bases). The CDR3 length is 13 residues. CDR1 is SGHRS and CDR2 is YFSETQ in the germline V gene. Trimming stripped 5 bases from V and 4 bases from J, with 12 bases between. The DNA of the CDR3 is TGCGCCAGCAGTAACGGGGGACTAGAGACCCAGTACTTC. Translated, it gives CASSNGGLETQYF.

This CDR3 reads CASSESSAGTEAFF. The CDR3 nucleotides are TGTGCCAGCAGTGAATCTAGCGCAGGCACTGAAGCTTTCTTT. The rearrangement joins TRBV25-1 to TRBJ1-1, with D uncertain. Trimming took off 1 base at V and 4 bases at J, with 10 bases between the two ends. The germline gives CDR1 MGHDK, CDR2 SYGVNS. The CDR3 covers 14 residues. Complete variable domain (other parts from reference TRBV25-1 and TRBJ1-1): EADIYQTPRYLVIGTGKKITLECSQTMGHDKMYWYQQDPGMELHLIHYSYGVNSTEKGDLSSESTVSRIRTEHFPLTLESARPSHTSQYLCASSESSAGTEAFFGQGTRLTVV.

This chain connects TRBV19 to TRBJ1-4; D perhaps matches TRBD1 (5 bases). This CDR3 region has 16 residues. Germline V gene sequence: CDR1 LNHDA, CDR2 SQIVND (reference sequence). Trimming removed 0 bases at V and 4 bases at J, with 12 bases between. CDR3 coding DNA: TGTGCCAGTAGTATAGATGCCGGGACGGGTAATGAAAAACTGTTTTTT. Translated: CASSIDAGTGNEKLFF.

CDR3 sequence reads: CASESPGNTIYF. CDR3 DNA sequence: TGTGCCAGCGAGAGTCCAGGAAACACCATATATTTT. The gene calls are TRBV6-5 and TRBJ1-3; D not certain. Trimming took 8 bases from V and 4 from J, leaving 9 bases between them. The germline CDR1 and CDR2 sequences are MNHEY and SVGAGI. This CDR3 has 12 amino acids.

As concerns this clone: The sample contains more than one DNA sequence encoding this CDR3. This CDR3 reads CASSRTGVDQPQHF. The CDR3 DNA is TGTGCCAGCAGTCGCACAGGGGTCGATCAGCCCCAGCATTTT. The chain is built from TRBV6-5 and TRBJ1-5, with 7 nucleotides matching TRBD1. The CDR3 runs to 14 residues. The germline gives CDR1 MNHEY, CDR2 SVGAGI. V was pared by 5 bases and J by 5 bases, with 6 bases of the junction left unmatched.

Turning to this clone: The same CDR3 also results from other DNA sequences found in this sample. The CDR3 protein is CASSEARSNQPQHF. The CDR3 coding sequence is TGTGCCAGCAGTGAAGCCAGAAGCAATCAGCCCCAGCATTTT. The V and J genes are TRBV6-1 and TRBJ1-5; D unclear. The CDR3 totals 14 residues. Germline V CDR1 and CDR2: MNHNS, SASEGT. Trimming shortened V by 0 bases and J by 1 base, and 4 bases separated the two germline ends.

The chain recombines TRBV11-2 with TRBJ1-4; possibly TRBD1 for D (5 bases). V was trimmed by 6 bases and J by 3 bases, leaving 11 bases between them. CDR3 size: 14 residues. Germline loops: CDR1 SGHAT, CDR2 FQNNGV. Here the CDR3 reads CASRFDRSNEKLFF. The CDR3 nucleotides read TGTGCCAGCAGATTTGACAGATCTAATGAAAAACTGTTTTTT.

CDR3 bases: TGTGCCACCAGCAGAGCCTATTTGGAGACCCAGTACTTC. Translation gives CATSRAYLETQYF. The J gene is TRBJ2-5, the V gene TRBV15; D unresolved. Germline loops: CDR1 LNHNV, CDR2 YYDKDF (reference sequence). V gave up 1 base and J gave up 5 bases, with 8 bases separating them. The CDR3 consists of 13 residues.

CDR3 nucleotide sequence: TGTGCCAGCAGCGTACGAGCGGGAGCCGGCGGGGAGCTGTTTTTT. This translates into CASSVRAGAGGELFF. V usage is TRBV9 and J usage is TRBJ2-2, with 8 nucleotides matching TRBD2. Germline CDR1 SGDLS, CDR2 YYNGEE. This CDR3 comprises 15 residues. J lost 7 bases, V lost 1 base, and 6 bases had no gene match.

The rearrangement uses TRBV27 and TRBJ2-4; D might be TRBD1 (5 bases). The ends were cut back, 4 bases at V and 9 bases at J, with 16 bases in the middle. The CDR3 loop spans 14 amino acids. Germline assignment: CDR1 MNHEY and CDR2 SMNVEV (reference sequence). The CDR3 loop reads CASSSPLREGIQYF. DNA for the CDR3: TGTGCCAGCAGTTCGCCCCTCAGGGAAGGCATTCAGTACTTC.

The chain is built from TRBV6-1 and TRBJ1-5; 8 bases agree with TRBD1. J gave up 4 bases and V 1 base, and 6 bases lay outside the gene matches. Germline V lookup: CDR1 MNHNS, CDR2 SASEGT. The CDR3 covers 16 residues. DNA for the CDR3: TGTGCCAGCAGTGAAGGTTGGGGGACAGGTAATCAGCCCCAGCATTTT. This translates into CASSEGWGTGNQPQHF.

This chain joins TRBV5-1 and TRBJ2-6; the D is unclear. The CDR3 totals 16 residues. Trimming shortened V by 0 bases and J by 0 bases, and 7 bases separated the two germline ends. In germline, CDR1 is SGHRS, CDR2 YFSETQ. CDR3 amino acids: CASSLGQNSGANVLTF. CDR3 in DNA: TGCGCCAGCAGCTTGGGGCAAAACTCTGGGGCCAACGTCCTGACTTTC.

Note on this clone: Other DNA variants within this sample encode the same CDR3. The rearrangement joins TRBV11-2 to TRBJ2-5; 8 nucleotides agree with TRBD1. The CDR3 runs to 13 residues. Trimming took 2 bases from V and 5 from J; bases not matched to a gene: 1. The germline CDR1 and CDR2 sequences are SGHAT and FQNNGV. DNA for the CDR3: TGTGCCAGCAGCTTATCAGGGGGCGAGACCCAGTACTTC. It yields the protein CASSLSGGETQYF.

The chain has TRBV5-1 and TRBJ2-7; D may be TRBD2 (5 bases). CDR1 is SGHRS and CDR2 is YFSETQ in the germline V gene. V gave up 4 bases and J gave up 3 bases, with 14 bases separating them. The CDR3 is 14 amino acids. The CDR3 DNA reads TGCGCCAGCAGCCCCGGGTGGGGAGTCTACGAGCAGTACTTC. It codes for CASSPGWGVYEQYF.

With regard to this clone: Different DNA sequences within this sample yield the same CDR3. The CDR3 sequence: CSVGRVLNTEAFF. The CDR3 nucleotides are TGCAGCGTTGGGAGAGTGCTGAACACTGAAGCTTTCTTT. The chain joins TRBV29-1 to TRBJ1-1; D gene ambiguous. The CDR3 sequence is 13 residues long. V was clipped by 4 bases and J by 0 bases, with 9 bases between them. Germline assignment: CDR1 SQVTM and CDR2 ANQGSEA.

The chain employs TRBV7-8 and TRBJ1-1, with a tentative D call TRBD1 (5 bases). Trimming pared 5 bases from V and 0 bases from J, leaving 13 bases between. The CDR3 contains 15 residues. Germline lookup yields CDR1 SGHVS and CDR2 FQNEAQ. The CDR3 is CASSRLGHLNTEAFF. The CDR3 DNA follows: TGTGCCAGCAGCCGACTCGGACACCTGAACACTGAAGCTTTCTTT.

V and J are TRBV6-1 and TRBJ2-1, with D possibly matching TRBD1 (5 bases). V gave up 7 bases and J gave up 13 bases, with 14 bases separating them. This CDR3 spans 11 amino acids. Germline V gives CDR1 MNHNS, CDR2 SASEGT. The CDR3 region is CASTQGFDQFF. CDR3 in DNA: TGTGCCAGCACTCAGGGATTTGACCAGTTCTTC.

The table lists this clone with a count of one. J is TRBJ1-3 and V is TRBV7-9, with D possibly being TRBD1 (5 bases). The CDR3 has 14 residues. Germline V gives CDR1 SEHNR, CDR2 FQNEAQ (reference sequence). Trimming left V 5 bases short and J 4 bases short, with 12 bases between. The CDR3 region is CASSRMGVGNTIYF. CDR3 bases: TGTGCCAGCAGCCGCATGGGGGTGGGAAACACCATATATTTT. The complete variable domain, with remaining parts taken from reference TRBV7-9 and TRBJ1-3, reads DTGVSQNPRHKITKRGQNVTFRCDPISEHNRLYWYRQTLGQGPEFLTYFQNEAQLEKSRLLSDRFSAERPKGSFSTLEIQRTEQGDSAMYLCASSRMGVGNTIYFGEGSWLTVV.

This clone was detected once. The chain has TRBV10-3 and TRBJ1-4; no clear D. Deletions cut 3 bases from V and 1 base from J, with 9 bases between. Germline V CDR1 and CDR2: ENHRY, SYGVKD. This CDR3 has 15 residues. For the CDR3, the DNA is TGTGCCATCAGTGACCTCCAAGGAACTAATGAAAAACTGTTTTTT. Translated, it gives CAISDLQGTNEKLFF.

The genes are TRBV10-3 and TRBJ1-3; perhaps TRBD1 as D (5 bases). With 4 bases removed from V and 7 bases from J, the gap between germline ends came to 14 bases. Germline CDR1 is ENHRY and CDR2 is SYGVKD. There are 14 residues in the CDR3. Here the CDR3 reads CAISGDSLGNTIYF. CDR3 DNA sequence: TGTGCCATCAGTGGTGACAGTCTGGGGAACACCATATATTTT.

V and J are TRBV6-1 and TRBJ2-1, with D unresolved. Trimming left V 6 bases short and J 6 bases short, with 15 bases between. CDR3 length equals 14 residues. Germline V gives CDR1 MNHNS, CDR2 SASEGT. This CDR3 reads CASRGYMVSNEQFF. The CDR3 bases are TGTGCCAGCAGGGGATATATGGTGAGCAATGAGCAGTTCTTC.